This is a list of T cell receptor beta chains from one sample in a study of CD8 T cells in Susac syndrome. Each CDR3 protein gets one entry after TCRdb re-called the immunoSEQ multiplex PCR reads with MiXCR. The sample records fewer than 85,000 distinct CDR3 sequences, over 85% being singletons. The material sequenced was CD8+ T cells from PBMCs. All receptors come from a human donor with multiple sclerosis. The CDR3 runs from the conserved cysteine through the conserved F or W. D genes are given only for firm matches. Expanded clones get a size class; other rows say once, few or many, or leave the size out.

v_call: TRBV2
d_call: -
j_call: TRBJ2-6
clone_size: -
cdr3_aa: CASSDSVSGANVLTF
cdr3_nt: TGTGCCAGCAGTGATTCTGTCTCTGGGGCCAACGTCCTGACTTTC

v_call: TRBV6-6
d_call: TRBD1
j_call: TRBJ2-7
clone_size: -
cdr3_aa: CASRGQGAYEQYF
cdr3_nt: TGTGCCAGCAGGGGACAGGGAGCCTACGAGCAGTACTTC

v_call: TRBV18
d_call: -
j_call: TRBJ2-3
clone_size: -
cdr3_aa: CASSPKERDTQYF
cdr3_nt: TGTGCCAGCTCACCAAAGGAACGGGATACGCAGTATTTT

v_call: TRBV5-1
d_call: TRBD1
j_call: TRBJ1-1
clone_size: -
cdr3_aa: CASSLAGGEAEAFF
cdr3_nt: TGCGCCAGCAGCTTGGCAGGGGGGGAAGCTGAAGCTTTCTTT

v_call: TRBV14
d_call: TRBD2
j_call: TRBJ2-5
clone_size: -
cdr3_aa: CASSPGLAQETQYF
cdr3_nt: TGTGCCAGCAGCCCGGGACTAGCCCAAGAGACCCAGTACTTC

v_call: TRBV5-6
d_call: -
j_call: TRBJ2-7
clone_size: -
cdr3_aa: CASSFWGSDYEQYF
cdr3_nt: TGTGCCAGCAGCTTTTGGGGGTCCGATTACGAGCAGTACTTC

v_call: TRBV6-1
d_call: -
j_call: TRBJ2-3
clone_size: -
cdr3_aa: CASSEGWGGSDTQYF
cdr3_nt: TGTGCCAGCAGTGAAGGGTGGGGGGGCTCAGATACGCAGTATTTT

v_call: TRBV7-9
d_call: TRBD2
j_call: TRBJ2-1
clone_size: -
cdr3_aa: CVSSLDLRGVDNEQFF
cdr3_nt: TGTGTCAGCAGCTTAGATCTGCGGGGGGTAGACAATGAGCAGTTCTTC

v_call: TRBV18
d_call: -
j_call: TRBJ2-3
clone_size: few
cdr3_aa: CASSPHTDTQYF
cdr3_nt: TGTGCCAGCTCCCCTCACACAGATACGCAGTATTTT

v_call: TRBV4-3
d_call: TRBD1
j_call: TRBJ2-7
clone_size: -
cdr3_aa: CASSLDRDRGYEQYF
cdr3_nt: TGCGCCAGCAGCCTAGACCGGGACAGGGGTTACGAGCAGTACTTC

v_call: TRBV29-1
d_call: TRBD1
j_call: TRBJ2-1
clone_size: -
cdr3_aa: CSIRAGGYNEQFF
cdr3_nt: TGCAGCATCCGAGCAGGGGGCTACAATGAGCAGTTCTTC

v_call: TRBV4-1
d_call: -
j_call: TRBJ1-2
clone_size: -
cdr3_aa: CASSPRGPLYGYTF
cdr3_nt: TGCGCCAGCAGCCCGAGAGGGCCCCTCTATGGCTACACCTTC

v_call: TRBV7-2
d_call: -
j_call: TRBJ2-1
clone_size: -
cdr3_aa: CASSLSLWSHEQFF
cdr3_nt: TGTGCCAGCAGCTTATCATTATGGTCCCATGAGCAGTTCTTC

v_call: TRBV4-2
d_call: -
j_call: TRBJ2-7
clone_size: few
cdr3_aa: CASVPEGASLEQYF
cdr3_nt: TGTGCCAGCGTACCAGAAGGGGCGTCCCTCGAGCAGTACTTC

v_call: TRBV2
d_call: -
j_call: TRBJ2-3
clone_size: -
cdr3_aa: CATPPAIDTQYF
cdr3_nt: TGTGCCACCCCCCCGGCGATAGATACGCAGTATTTT

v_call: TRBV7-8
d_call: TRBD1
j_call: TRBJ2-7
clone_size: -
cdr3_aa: CASSLATGVRGEQYF
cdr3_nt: TGTGCCAGCAGCTTAGCGACAGGGGTCAGGGGGGAGCAGTACTTC

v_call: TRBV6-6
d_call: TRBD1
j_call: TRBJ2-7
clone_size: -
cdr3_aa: CASSPQGRSYEQYF
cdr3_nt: TGTGCCAGCAGTCCACAGGGGAGAAGCTACGAGCAGTACTTC

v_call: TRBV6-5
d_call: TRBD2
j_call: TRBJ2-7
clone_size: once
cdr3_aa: CASTVGGDEQYF
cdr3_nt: TGTGCCAGCACTGTTGGGGGGGACGAGCAGTACTTC

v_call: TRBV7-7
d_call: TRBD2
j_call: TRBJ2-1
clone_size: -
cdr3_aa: CASSLGTSGSNEQFF
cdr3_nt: TGTGCCAGCAGCTTAGGTACTAGCGGGAGTAATGAGCAGTTCTTC

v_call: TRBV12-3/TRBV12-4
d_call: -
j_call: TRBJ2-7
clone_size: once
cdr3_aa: CASTKKEMGYEQYF
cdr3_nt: TGTGCCAGCACCAAAAAAGAAATGGGCTACGAGCAGTACTTC

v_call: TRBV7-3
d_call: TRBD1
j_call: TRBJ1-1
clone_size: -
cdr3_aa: CASSPGQPYTEAFF
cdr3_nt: TGTGCCAGCAGCCCGGGACAGCCGTACACTGAAGCTTTCTTT

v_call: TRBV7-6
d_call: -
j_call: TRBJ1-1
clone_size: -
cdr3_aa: CASSFKLNTEAFF
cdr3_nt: TGTGCCAGCAGCTTTAAACTGAACACTGAAGCTTTCTTT

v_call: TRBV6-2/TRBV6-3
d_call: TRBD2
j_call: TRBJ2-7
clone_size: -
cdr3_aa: CASSYTPASGSRDYEQYF
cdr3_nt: TGTGCCAGCAGTTACACCCCGGCTAGCGGGAGTCGGGACTACGAGCAGTACTTC

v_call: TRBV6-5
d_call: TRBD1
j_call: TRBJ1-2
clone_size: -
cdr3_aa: CASSYSSGTGGYQGRDYGYTF
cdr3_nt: TGTGCCAGCAGTTACTCGAGCGGGACAGGGGGGTATCAAGGTCGGGACTATGGCTACACCTTC

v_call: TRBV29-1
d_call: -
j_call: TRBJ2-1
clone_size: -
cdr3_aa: CSVGGNEQFF
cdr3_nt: TGCAGCGTTGGGGGTAATGAGCAGTTCTTC

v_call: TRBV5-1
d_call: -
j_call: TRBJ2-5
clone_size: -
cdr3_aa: CASSLLGGAGETQYF
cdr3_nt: TGCGCCAGCAGCTTGCTAGGAGGGGCCGGGGAGACCCAGTACTTC

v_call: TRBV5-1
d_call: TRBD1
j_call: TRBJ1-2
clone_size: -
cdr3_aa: CASSLAGGSYGYTF
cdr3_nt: TGCGCCAGCAGCTTAGCAGGGGGCAGCTATGGCTACACCTTC

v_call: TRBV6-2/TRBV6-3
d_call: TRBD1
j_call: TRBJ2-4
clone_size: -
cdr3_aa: CASRTGQALSVKNIQYF
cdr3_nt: TGTGCCAGCAGGACGGGACAGGCTCTTTCGGTCAAAAACATTCAGTACTTC

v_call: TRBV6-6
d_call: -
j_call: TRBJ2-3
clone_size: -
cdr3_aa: CASRSGTDTQYF
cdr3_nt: TGTGCCAGCAGATCAGGCACAGATACGCAGTATTTT

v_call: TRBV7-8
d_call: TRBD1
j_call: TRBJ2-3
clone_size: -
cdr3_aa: CASSWTGGAGDTQYF
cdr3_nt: TGTGCCAGCAGCTGGACAGGGGGCGCGGGCGATACGCAGTATTTT

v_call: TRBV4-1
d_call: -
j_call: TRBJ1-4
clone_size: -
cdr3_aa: CASSQVSHATNEKLFF
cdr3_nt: TGCGCCAGCAGCCAAGTCAGCCACGCAACTAATGAAAAACTGTTTTTT

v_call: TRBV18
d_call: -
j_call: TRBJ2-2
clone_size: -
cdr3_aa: CASSPRVAATNTGELFF
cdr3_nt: TGTGCCAGCTCACCCCGGGTAGCAGCAACGAACACCGGGGAGCTGTTTTTT

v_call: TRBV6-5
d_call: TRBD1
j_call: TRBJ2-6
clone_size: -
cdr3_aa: CASSFTGESGANVLTF
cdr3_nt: TGTGCCAGCAGTTTTACAGGGGAATCTGGGGCCAACGTCCTGACTTTC

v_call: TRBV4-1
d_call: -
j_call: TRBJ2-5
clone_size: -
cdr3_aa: CASSHLLGETQYF
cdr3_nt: TGCGCCAGCAGCCATCTACTTGGAGAGACCCAGTACTTC

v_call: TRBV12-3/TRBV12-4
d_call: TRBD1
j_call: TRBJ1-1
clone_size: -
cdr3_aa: CASSLRDRNTEAFF
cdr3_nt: TGTGCCAGCAGTTTAAGGGACAGGAACACTGAAGCTTTCTTT